This TCR beta chain was recorded in a study of OX40 agonist ivuxolimab in advanced cancers. The CDR3 is made up of 16 amino acids. Germline V gene data show CDR1 as ENHRY and CDR2 as SYGVKD. V shed 0 bases, J shed 10 bases, and the junction held 7 bases outside the gene matches. The protocol was immunoSEQ multiplex PCR, while the TCRdb copy is restricted to in-frame clones and leaves out a portion. The sample contains approximately 34,000 clones, about 86% of which appear only once. The V gene is TRBV10-3, the J gene TRBJ1-6; 9 bases line up with TRBD1. Sequencing used CD4+ or CD8+ T cells sorted from blood, obtained in a trial of the OX40 agonist ivuxolimab. The TCR comes from an adult with an advanced solid tumor such as melanoma, head and neck, liver or kidney cancer. The CDR3 nucleotides are TGTGCCATCAGTGAGTCGACCGGGACAGGGCACTCACCCCTCCACTTT. Translated, it gives CAISESTGTGHSPLHF.